A single TCR beta chain is shown here with its context. Time point here: patch test 1, 2 weeks after DPC sensitization. The treatment denotes: therapeutic diphenylcyclopropenone sensitization with weekly scalp DPC. Germline V gene data show CDR1 as MNHEY and CDR2 as SVGEGT. The CDR3 consists of 15 residues. Trimming pared 7 bases from V and 6 bases from J, leaving 18 bases between. The sample originates from a study of human T cells and chemical hapten exposure. Individual cDNA molecules received unique molecular identifiers in the library. TCRdb reprocessed the RACE reads with MiXCR, giving one entry per CDR3 protein. This table has around 120,000 distinct CDR3 sequences, 9% to 14% appearing once.

Source: whole blood, taken in connection with sensitization to the hapten diphenylcyclopropenone (DPC). The TCR was taken from a woman between 45 and 60 years old with alopecia areata. Some clones in this sample may be carry-over from other donors' samples. V and J are TRBV6-2 or TRBV6-3 and TRBJ1-4; unclear D gene. The CDR3 sequence is CASNLHPSEDEKLFF. The CDR3 region has the DNA TGTGCCAGCAACCTACATCCCTCGGAAGATGAAAAACTGTTTTTT.